This T cell receptor beta chain was captured in a study of radiotherapy plus CTLA-4 blockade in lung cancer. This clone is a singleton in its sample. Repertoires were generated with immunoSEQ multiplex PCR, while TCRdb's copy carries only in-frame clones and drops some. Of some 80,000 clones detected, 78% appear once; the ten largest clones hold about 23%. V was clipped by 0 bases and J by 4 bases, with 12 bases between them. Germline values: CDR1 MGHRA, CDR2 YSYEKL. This CDR3 spans 15 amino acids. The material was peripheral blood, obtained from a patient treated with radiotherapy plus ipilimumab. The clonotype originates from a human donor with non-small cell lung cancer whose response to radiotherapy plus ipilimumab could not be evaluated. Some clones in this sample may be carry-over from other donors' samples. The chain combines TRBV4-1 with TRBJ1-2; possibly TRBD1 for D (6 bases). The CDR3, as DNA: TGCGCCAGCAGCCAAGATAACAGGGCTGTCTATGGCTACACCTTC. It translates to CASSQDNRAVYGYTF.